One T cell receptor (beta chain) is described in this entry. The antigen is undetermined. Assay used: immunoSEQ multiplex PCR; TCRdb lists only in-frame clones, some missing. The sample has about 29,000 clones, approximately 86% seen once; the top ten hold around 3.5%. As to time point: week 5, during vaccination. All doses held 300 ug of mutant IDH1 20-mer peptide, with topical imiquimod. This sample is part of a study of a mutant IDH1 vaccine in newly diagnosed glioma. Study summary: Eight vaccinations reached patients in weeks 1, 3, 5, 7, 11, 15, 19 and 23.

CDR1 is SGHRS, CDR2 YFSETQ, per germline. The CDR3 is made up of 15 amino acids. V was shortened by 1 base and J by 3 bases, with 13 bases between the two germline ends. The specimen was peripheral blood mononuclear cells (PBMCs), collected from a glioma patient whose treatment included an IDH1 peptide vaccine. The TCR originated in a woman between 35 and 50 years old with glioma. Some clones in this sample may be carry-over from other donors' samples. The chain combines TRBV5-1 with TRBJ1-2, with D perhaps matching TRBD1 (5 bases). CDR3 sequence (DNA): TGCGCCAGCAGCTTGAGGCCAGGGAGGGACTATGGCTACACCTTC. Translating gives CASSLRPGRDYGYTF.